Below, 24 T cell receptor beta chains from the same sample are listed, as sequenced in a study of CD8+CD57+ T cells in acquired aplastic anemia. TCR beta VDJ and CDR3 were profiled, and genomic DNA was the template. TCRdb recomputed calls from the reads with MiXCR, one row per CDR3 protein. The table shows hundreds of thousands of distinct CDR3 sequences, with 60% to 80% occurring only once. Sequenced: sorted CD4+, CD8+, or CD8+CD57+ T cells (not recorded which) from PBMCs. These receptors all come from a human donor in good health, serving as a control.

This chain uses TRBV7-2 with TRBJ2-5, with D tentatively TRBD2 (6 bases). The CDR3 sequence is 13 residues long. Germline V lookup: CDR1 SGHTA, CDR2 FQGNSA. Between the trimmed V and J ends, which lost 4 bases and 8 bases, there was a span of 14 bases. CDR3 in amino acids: CASSCGARETQYF. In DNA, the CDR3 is TGTGCCAGCAGCTGCGGGGCACGGGAAACCCAGTACTTC.

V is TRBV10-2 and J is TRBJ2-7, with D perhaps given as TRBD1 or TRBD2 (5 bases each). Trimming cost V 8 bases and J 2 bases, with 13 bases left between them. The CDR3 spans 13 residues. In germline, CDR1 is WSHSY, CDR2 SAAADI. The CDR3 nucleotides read TGCGCCAGCCTTGGGGACCGAACCTACGAGCAGTACTTC. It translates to CASLGDRTYEQYF.

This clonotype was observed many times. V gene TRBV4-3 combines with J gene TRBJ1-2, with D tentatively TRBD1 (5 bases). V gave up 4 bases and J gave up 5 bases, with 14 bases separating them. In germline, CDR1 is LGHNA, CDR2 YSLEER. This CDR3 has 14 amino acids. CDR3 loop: CASSLGNGGYGYTF. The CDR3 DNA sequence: TGCGCCAGCAGCCTTGGAAACGGGGGTTATGGCTACACCTTC.

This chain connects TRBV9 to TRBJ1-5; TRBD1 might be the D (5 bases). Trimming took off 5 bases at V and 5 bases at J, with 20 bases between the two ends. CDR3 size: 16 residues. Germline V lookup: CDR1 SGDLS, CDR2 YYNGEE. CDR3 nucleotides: TGTGCCAGCAGTGTGGTGAGGGGTGAGGGCGATCAGCCCCAGCATTTT. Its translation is CASSVVRGEGDQPQHF.

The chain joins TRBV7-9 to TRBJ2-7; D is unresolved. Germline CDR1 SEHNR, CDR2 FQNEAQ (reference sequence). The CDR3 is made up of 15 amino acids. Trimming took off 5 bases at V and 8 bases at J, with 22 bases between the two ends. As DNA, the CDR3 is TGTGCCAGCAGCACGGTTGTCGCAGGTAATTACAAGCAGTACTTC. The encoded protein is CASSTVVAGNYKQYF.

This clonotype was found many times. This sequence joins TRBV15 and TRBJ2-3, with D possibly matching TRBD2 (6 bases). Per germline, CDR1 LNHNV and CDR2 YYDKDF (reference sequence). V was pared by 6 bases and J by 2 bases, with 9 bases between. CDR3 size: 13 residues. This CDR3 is CATRRDFTDTQYF. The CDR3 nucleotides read TGTGCCACCAGGAGGGACTTCACAGATACGCAGTATTTT. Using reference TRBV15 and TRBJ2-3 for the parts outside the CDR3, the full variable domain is DAMVIQNPRYQVTQFGKPVTLSCSQTLNHNVMYWYQQKSSQAPKLLFHYYDKDFNNEADTPDNFQSRRPNTSFCFLDIRSPGLGDTAMYLCATRRDFTDTQYFGPGTRLTVL.

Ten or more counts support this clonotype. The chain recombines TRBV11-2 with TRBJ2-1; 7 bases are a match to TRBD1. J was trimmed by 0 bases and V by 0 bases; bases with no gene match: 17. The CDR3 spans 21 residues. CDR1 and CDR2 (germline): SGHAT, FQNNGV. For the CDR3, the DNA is TGTGCCAGCAGCTTAGATCGAAAGCCGATGTCACAGGGGAGCTCCTACAATGAGCAGTTCTTC. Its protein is CASSLDRKPMSQGSSYNEQFF.

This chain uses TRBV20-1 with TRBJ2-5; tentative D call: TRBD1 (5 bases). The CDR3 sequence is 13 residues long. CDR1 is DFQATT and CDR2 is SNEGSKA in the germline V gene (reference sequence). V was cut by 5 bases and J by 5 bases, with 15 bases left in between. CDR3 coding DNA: TGCAGTGCTCGAGCAGGGCGGTGGGAGACCCAGTACTTC. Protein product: CSARAGRWETQYF.

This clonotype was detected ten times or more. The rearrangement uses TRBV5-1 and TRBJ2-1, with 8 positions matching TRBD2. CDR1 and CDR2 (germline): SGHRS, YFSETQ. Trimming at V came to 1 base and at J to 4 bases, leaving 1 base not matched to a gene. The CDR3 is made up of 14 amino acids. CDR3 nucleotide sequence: TGCGCCAGCAGCTTGCCGGGGGGGTACAATGAGCAGTTCTTC. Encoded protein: CASSLPGGYNEQFF.

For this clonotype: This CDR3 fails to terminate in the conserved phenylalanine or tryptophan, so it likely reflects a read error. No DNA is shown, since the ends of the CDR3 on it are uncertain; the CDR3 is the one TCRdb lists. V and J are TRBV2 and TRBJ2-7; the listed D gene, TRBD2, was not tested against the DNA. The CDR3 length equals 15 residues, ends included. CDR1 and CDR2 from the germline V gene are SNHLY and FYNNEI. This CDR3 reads CASSTGNHWTLHLGN.

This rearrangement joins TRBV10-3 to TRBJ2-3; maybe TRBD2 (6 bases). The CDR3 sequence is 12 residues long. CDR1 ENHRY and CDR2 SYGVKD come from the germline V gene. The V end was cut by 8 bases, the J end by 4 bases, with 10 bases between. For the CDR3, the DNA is TGTGCCATCTCGGAGGGATCAGATACGCAGTATTTT. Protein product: CAISEGSDTQYF.

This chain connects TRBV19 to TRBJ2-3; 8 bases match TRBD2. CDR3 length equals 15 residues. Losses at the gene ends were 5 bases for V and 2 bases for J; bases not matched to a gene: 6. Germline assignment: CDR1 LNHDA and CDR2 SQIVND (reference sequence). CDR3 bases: TGTGCCAGTAGTCCCCGAGCGGGAGCCACAGATACGCAGTATTTT. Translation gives CASSPRAGATDTQYF.

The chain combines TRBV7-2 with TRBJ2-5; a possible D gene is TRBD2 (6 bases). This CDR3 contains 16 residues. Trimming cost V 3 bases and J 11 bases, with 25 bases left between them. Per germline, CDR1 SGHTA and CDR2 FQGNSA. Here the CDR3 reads CASSFRDSSYNEQQYF. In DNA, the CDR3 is TGTGCCAGCAGCTTTCGGGACTCTTCCTACAATGAGCAGCAGTACTTC.

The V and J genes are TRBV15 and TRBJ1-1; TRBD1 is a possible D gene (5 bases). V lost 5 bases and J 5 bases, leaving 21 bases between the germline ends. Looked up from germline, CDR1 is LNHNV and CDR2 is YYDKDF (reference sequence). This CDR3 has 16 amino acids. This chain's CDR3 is CATSWGEGSLRTEAFF. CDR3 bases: TGTGCCACCAGCTGGGGGGAAGGGAGTCTGAGGACTGAAGCTTTCTTT.

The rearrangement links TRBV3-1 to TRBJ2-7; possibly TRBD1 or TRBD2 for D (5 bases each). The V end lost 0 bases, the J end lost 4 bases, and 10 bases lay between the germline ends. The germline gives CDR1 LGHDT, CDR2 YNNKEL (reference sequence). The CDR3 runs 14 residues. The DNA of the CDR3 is TGTGCCAGCAGCCAAGATCAGAGGGGATACGAGCAGTACTTC. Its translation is CASSQDQRGYEQYF.

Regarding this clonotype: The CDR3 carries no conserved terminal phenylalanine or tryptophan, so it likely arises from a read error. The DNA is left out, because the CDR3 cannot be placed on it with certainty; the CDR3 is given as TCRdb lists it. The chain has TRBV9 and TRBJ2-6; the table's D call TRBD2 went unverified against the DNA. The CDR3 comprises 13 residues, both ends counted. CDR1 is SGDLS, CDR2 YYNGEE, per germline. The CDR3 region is CASGLTWGEVSPL.

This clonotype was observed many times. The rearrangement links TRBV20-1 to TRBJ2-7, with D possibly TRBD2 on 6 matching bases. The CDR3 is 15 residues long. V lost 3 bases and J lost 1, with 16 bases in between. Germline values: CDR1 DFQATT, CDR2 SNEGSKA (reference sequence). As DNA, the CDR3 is TGCAGTGCTAGCCGATTTATACTAGCATCCTACGAGCAGTACTTC. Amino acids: CSASRFILASYEQYF.

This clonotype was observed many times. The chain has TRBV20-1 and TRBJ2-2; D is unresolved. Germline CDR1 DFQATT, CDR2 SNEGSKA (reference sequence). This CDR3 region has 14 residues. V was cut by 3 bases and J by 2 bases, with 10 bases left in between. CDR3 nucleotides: TGCAGTGCTAGGCGAAGGGCCAACACCGGGGAGCTGTTTTTT. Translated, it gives CSARRRANTGELFF.

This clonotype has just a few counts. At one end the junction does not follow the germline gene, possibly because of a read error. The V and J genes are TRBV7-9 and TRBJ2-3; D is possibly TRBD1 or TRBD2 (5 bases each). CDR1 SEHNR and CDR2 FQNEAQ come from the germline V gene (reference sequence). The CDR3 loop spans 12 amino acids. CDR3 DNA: TGTGCCAGCAGCGGAGGAACAGGTACGCAGTATTTT. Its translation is CASSGGTGTQYF.

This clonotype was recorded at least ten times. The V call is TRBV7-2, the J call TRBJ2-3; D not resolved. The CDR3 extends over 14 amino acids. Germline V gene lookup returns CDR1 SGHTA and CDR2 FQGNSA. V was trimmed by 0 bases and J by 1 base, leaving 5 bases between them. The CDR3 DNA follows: TGTGCCAGCAGCTTAGCACGCGGCACAGATACGCAGTATTTT. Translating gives CASSLARGTDTQYF.

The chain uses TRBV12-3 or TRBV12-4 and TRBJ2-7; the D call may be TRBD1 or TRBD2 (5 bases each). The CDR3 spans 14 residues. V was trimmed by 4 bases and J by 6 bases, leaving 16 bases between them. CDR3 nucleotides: TGTGCCAGCAGTTGGGACCAACCGAACGCCGAGCAGTACTTC. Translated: CASSWDQPNAEQYF.

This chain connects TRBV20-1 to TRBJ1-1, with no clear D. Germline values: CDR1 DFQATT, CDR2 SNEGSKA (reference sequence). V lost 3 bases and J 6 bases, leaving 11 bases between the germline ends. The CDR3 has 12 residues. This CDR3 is CSARNQLAEAFF. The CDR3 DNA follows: TGCAGTGCTAGGAATCAGCTTGCTGAAGCTTTCTTT.

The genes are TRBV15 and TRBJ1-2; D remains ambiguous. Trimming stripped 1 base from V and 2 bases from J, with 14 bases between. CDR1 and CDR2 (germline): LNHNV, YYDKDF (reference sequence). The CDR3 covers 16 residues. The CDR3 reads CATSRGMGWSNYGYTF. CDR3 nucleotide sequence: TGTGCCACCAGCAGAGGTATGGGCTGGTCGAACTATGGCTACACCTTC.

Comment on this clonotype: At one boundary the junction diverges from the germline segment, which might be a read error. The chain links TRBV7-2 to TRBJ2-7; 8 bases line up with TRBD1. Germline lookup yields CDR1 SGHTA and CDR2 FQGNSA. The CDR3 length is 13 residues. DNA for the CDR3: TGTGCCAGCAGCTTAGACAGGGGGATCGAAAAACTGTTC. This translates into CASSLDRGIEKLF.